The TCR beta chain described here comes from a study of T cell changes during pregnancy in multiple sclerosis. The V gene's germline CDR1 is GTSNPN and CDR2 SVGIG (reference sequence). Trimming removed 4 bases from V and 7 bases from J, with 20 bases in between. This CDR3 is 15 amino acids long. TCRdb's table, derived via immunoSEQ multiplex PCR, lists solely in-frame clones and lacks some. This sample has almost 40,000 clones, with around nine tenths found just once. The receptor comes from a female donor in good health, enrolled as a control in a pregnancy study. J is TRBJ2-4 and V is TRBV30; possibly TRBD1 for D (6 bases). The sequences come from CD4+ T cells from peripheral blood mononuclear cells, collected in the second trimester of pregnancy. This CDR3 reads CAWNPDDRDTNIQYF. CDR3 DNA: TGTGCCTGGAACCCCGACGACCGGGACACCAACATTCAGTACTTC.